This T cell receptor beta chain was retrieved from a study of T cells in Graves' hyperthyroidism and ophthalmopathy. Overall study findings and caveats: Blood also contained most expanded thyroid clonotypes above 0.001. In the analysis, a 13 V-J model separated ophthalmopathy from stable hyperthyroidism.

Ophthalmopathy cases met thresholds of Clinical Activity Score at least 3, NOSPECS grade at least 4 and duration under 3 months. PBMCs were collected from a roughly 9.7 ml volume of fresh peripheral blood. This CDR3 region has 16 residues. CDR1 is SGHTA and CDR2 is FQGNSA in the germline V gene. V dropped 6 bases and J dropped 9; count of bases not matched to a gene: 11. Researchers amplified the TCR beta CDR3 regions from RNA transcripts. TCR CDR3 regions were first amplified by RT-PCR with HTBI primers. TCRdb fed the multiplex PCR reads into MiXCR, producing one record per CDR3 protein. The sample contains about 640,000 distinct CDR3 sequences, around 20% of which appear only once. As for this clonotype: Antigen: not known.

Sequencing used blood. This TCR came from a man aged 30-40 years with Graves' ophthalmopathy. The rearrangement links TRBV7-2 to TRBJ2-1; TRBD2 matches at 13 bases. CDR3 DNA sequence: TGTGCCAGCAGTCTGGGGACTAGCGGGACTAGTAGTGAGCAGTTCTTC. Its translation: CASSLGTSGTSSEQFF. Filled out from reference TRBV7-2 and TRBJ2-1, the complete variable domain reads GAGVSQSPSNKVTEKGKDVELRCDPISGHTALYWYRQSLGQGLEFLIYFQGNSAPDKSGLPSDRFSAERTGGSVSTLTIQRTQQEDSAVYLCASSLGTSGTSSEQFFGPGTRLTVL.